The TCR beta chain under discussion was sequenced for a study of blood T cell repertoires in COVID-19 (dated by TCRdb to the early 2020s). Describing the broader study: The collaborator samples originated in the United States, Italy and Spain and spanned the acute and convalescent phases of COVID-19. The material from the prospective study consisted of cDNA or gDNA derived from T cells, B-cell-depleted T cells, or PBMCs. Subjects who had been exposed to COVID-19, were actively infected with it, or had recovered from it provided the deeply sampled blood TCRbeta repertoires that made up the dataset. A freely available public database, intended as a resource for researchers studying the immune response to SARS-CoV-2, is where the repertoires were released. Samples were obtained from the ongoing ImmuneRACE study (first 160 participants) and from about 1,300 subjects provided by 6 global collaborators. Nearly every sample came with metadata listing a de-identified subject ID, COVID-19 status, age in years and sex. Where available, HLA class I and class II types were obtained from metadata supplied by the sample provider rather than from assay-based typing.

In the prospective study, participants were about 18 to 95 years old, resided in 25 or so geographic areas of the United States, and were enrolled through a virtual design. To assign participants to cohorts, the prospective study relied on clinical history that participants themselves reported in a screening survey and a study questionnaire. ImmuneRACE Cohort 3 recovered participants were defined by two consecutive negative NP/OP PCR tests, healthcare professional clearance, or symptom resolution. In the prospective study, mobile phlebotomists collected whole blood, serum and a nasopharyngeal or oropharyngeal swab from each participant. Over a roughly 2-month period, participants in the prospective study had the option of providing additional blood draws and questionnaires. Blood samples from the prospective study were shipped frozen or at room temperature prior to DNA extraction. TCRbeta CDR3 regions were amplified from genomic DNA by means of the immunoSEQ Assay, a bias-controlled multiplex PCR. Per the original workflow: Within the assay, amplification of reference gene primers was used to estimate how many nucleated cells each sample contained. To quantify the absolute abundance of each unique TCRbeta CDR3 rearrangement, sequence reads were collapsed and filtered. For each sample, productive Simpson clonality was calculated as the square root of Simpson's diversity index across productive rearrangements. Held by TCRdb, this immuneACCESS table contains in-frame sequences only and omits some clones. Under half of the omission traces to an unresolved V gene where checked; the cause of the rest is unknown. D and trimming come from the DNA, and the V and J calls and clone size come from that table. The sample records 150,000 or so clones, around four fifths of which are singletons. About 4.4% of the sample goes to the ten largest clones.

Notes on this clone: The specificity of this receptor is unknown. Base qualities are not provided; no much larger clone lies one nucleotide away.

The CDR3, cysteine through phenylalanine, is 16 amino acids long. Only the CDR3 DNA stays, 48 bases, in frame from base 1. The germline V gene gives CDR1 as SGHDT and CDR2 as YYEEEE. V has 5 bases trimmed and J has 2 bases trimmed; junction bases matching no gene number 8. Paper-wide results and their limitations: The amount of clinical and demographic metadata varied by source and participant and was provided uncurated.

The material sequenced was PBMCs or T cells enriched from blood (not recorded which). This TCR was sampled from a woman between 50 and 59 years old who had recovered from COVID-19. The chain links TRBV5-6 with TRBJ1-3, with 9 bases matching TRBD1. The CDR3 corresponds to CASSPVGDRAGNTIYF. DNA sequence: TGTGCCAGCAGTCCCGTGGGGGACAGGGCTGGAAACACCATATATTTT.